The rows below give T cell receptor beta chains drawn from one sample of a study of T cells in narcolepsy. The table came from immunoSEQ multiplex PCR; TCRdb's copy has only in-frame clones and leaves some out. The data show fewer than 35,000 clones, 75% to 90% seen once. Source material: CD45RA- memory CD4+ T cells from PBMCs. These receptors were taken from a human donor with narcolepsy. The CDR3 runs from the conserved cysteine through the conserved F or W. A D gene is named only where the DNA matches it firmly. Size tells how often a clone was seen (once, few, many) or the class of an expanded clone, and some rows leave it out.

v_call: TRBV10-3; j_call: TRBJ2-1; d_call: TRBD2; clone_size: -; cdr3_aa: CAIRIGLAGNNEQFF; cdr3_nt: TGTGCCATCAGAATAGGACTAGCGGGCAACAATGAGCAGTTCTTC
v_call: TRBV6-1; j_call: TRBJ2-1; d_call: TRBD2; clone_size: -; cdr3_aa: CASSGPGTSGRIEQFF; cdr3_nt: TGTGCCAGCAGTGGCCCCGGGACTAGCGGGAGGATTGAGCAGTTCTTC
v_call: TRBV5-1; j_call: TRBJ1-1; d_call: -; clone_size: few; cdr3_aa: CASSRVMNTEAFF; cdr3_nt: TGCGCCAGCAGTAGGGTTATGAACACTGAAGCTTTCTTT
v_call: TRBV5-8; j_call: TRBJ2-3; d_call: -; clone_size: -; cdr3_aa: CASSLYTGYHTDTQYF; cdr3_nt: TGTGCCAGCAGCTTGTATACCGGGTACCACACAGATACGCAGTATTTT
v_call: TRBV7-9; j_call: TRBJ1-5; d_call: -; clone_size: -; cdr3_aa: CASSLGGPGNQPQHF; cdr3_nt: TGTGCCAGCAGCTTAGGGGGACCTGGCAATCAGCCCCAGCATTTT
v_call: TRBV9; j_call: TRBJ1-6; d_call: -; clone_size: -; cdr3_aa: CASSVEGGGANSPLHF; cdr3_nt: TGTGCCAGCAGCGTAGAGGGGGGAGGGGCCAATTCACCCCTCCACTTT
v_call: TRBV27; j_call: TRBJ2-7; d_call: TRBD2; clone_size: -; cdr3_aa: CASSFLAGSYEQYF; cdr3_nt: TGTGCCAGCAGTTTTCTAGCGGGATCCTACGAGCAGTACTTC
v_call: TRBV5-1; j_call: TRBJ1-2; d_call: -; clone_size: -; cdr3_aa: CASSLAGQEYGYTF; cdr3_nt: TGCGCCAGCAGCTTGGCCGGCCAAGAATATGGCTACACCTTC
v_call: TRBV10-1; j_call: TRBJ2-5; d_call: -; clone_size: -; cdr3_aa: CASSDGPPPETQYF; cdr3_nt: TGCGCCAGCAGTGATGGCCCGCCTCCAGAGACCCAGTACTTC
v_call: TRBV5-1; j_call: TRBJ2-1; d_call: -; clone_size: -; cdr3_aa: CASSLARGGYGDEQFF; cdr3_nt: TGCGCCAGCAGCTTGGCCAGGGGTGGGTATGGGGATGAGCAGTTCTTC
v_call: TRBV2; j_call: TRBJ1-2; d_call: -; clone_size: once; cdr3_aa: CASSEGGRGYTF; cdr3_nt: TGTGCCAGCAGTGAAGGGGGGCGCGGCTACACCTTC
v_call: TRBV5-4; j_call: TRBJ1-5; d_call: -; clone_size: once; cdr3_aa: CASSLGPNSNQPQHF; cdr3_nt: TGTGCCAGCAGCTTGGGGCCAAATAGCAATCAGCCCCAGCATTTT
v_call: TRBV6-5; j_call: TRBJ1-2; d_call: TRBD1; clone_size: -; cdr3_aa: CASSPGTGFGYTF; cdr3_nt: TGTGCCAGCAGCCCCGGGACAGGGTTTGGCTACACCTTC
v_call: TRBV7-2; j_call: TRBJ2-1; d_call: TRBD2; clone_size: few; cdr3_aa: CASSPEASGRGGNEQFF; cdr3_nt: TGTGCCAGCAGCCCCGAGGCTAGCGGGAGGGGAGGCAATGAGCAGTTCTTC
v_call: TRBV6-6; j_call: TRBJ2-2; d_call: -; clone_size: -; cdr3_aa: CASSYDRNTGELFF; cdr3_nt: TGTGCCAGCAGTTACGACAGGAACACCGGGGAGCTGTTTTTT
v_call: TRBV6-1; j_call: TRBJ1-1; d_call: TRBD1; clone_size: -; cdr3_aa: CASTAPGQGSPEAFF; cdr3_nt: TGTGCCAGCACCGCTCCGGGACAGGGGAGCCCTGAAGCTTTCTTT
v_call: TRBV5-4; j_call: TRBJ1-6; d_call: TRBD1; clone_size: -; cdr3_aa: CASSDTGGWDSPLHF; cdr3_nt: TGTGCCAGCAGTGACACAGGGGGCTGGGATTCACCCCTCCACTTT
v_call: TRBV19; j_call: TRBJ2-7; d_call: -; clone_size: -; cdr3_aa: CASSIDRGYEQYF; cdr3_nt: TGTGCCAGTAGTATAGACAGGGGCTACGAGCAGTACTTC
v_call: TRBV6-1; j_call: TRBJ1-2; d_call: -; clone_size: few; cdr3_aa: CASSEASAQAGYGYTF; cdr3_nt: TGTGCCAGCAGTGAAGCGTCTGCTCAGGCGGGCTATGGCTACACCTTC
v_call: TRBV7-3; j_call: TRBJ2-2; d_call: -; clone_size: few; cdr3_aa: CASSYGKAGELFF; cdr3_nt: TGTGCCAGCTCCTACGGGAAGGCCGGGGAGCTGTTTTTT
v_call: TRBV5-1; j_call: TRBJ2-1; d_call: TRBD1; clone_size: -; cdr3_aa: CASSPNPTGGSYNEQFF; cdr3_nt: TGCGCCAGCAGCCCTAACCCGACAGGGGGCTCCTACAATGAGCAGTTCTTC
v_call: TRBV9; j_call: TRBJ1-2; d_call: -; clone_size: -; cdr3_aa: CASSVMKGHGYTF; cdr3_nt: TGTGCCAGCAGCGTAATGAAGGGTCATGGCTACACCTTC
v_call: TRBV4-1; j_call: TRBJ2-3; d_call: -; clone_size: -; cdr3_aa: CASSQAGILTDTQYF; cdr3_nt: TGCGCCAGCAGCCAGGCAGGGATTCTCACAGATACGCAGTATTTT
v_call: TRBV5-4; j_call: TRBJ1-5; d_call: -; clone_size: -; cdr3_aa: CASSLGPDSNQPQHF; cdr3_nt: TGTGCCAGCAGCTTGGGGCCTGATAGCAATCAGCCCCAGCATTTT
v_call: TRBV28; j_call: TRBJ1-2; d_call: TRBD1; clone_size: -; cdr3_aa: CASSHPSTGGLGGYTF; cdr3_nt: TGTGCCAGCAGCCACCCCTCGACAGGGGGCTTAGGAGGCTACACCTTC
v_call: TRBV5-1; j_call: TRBJ1-1; d_call: TRBD1; clone_size: -; cdr3_aa: CASSLEMDRGRSGAFF; cdr3_nt: TGCGCCAGCAGCTTGGAGATGGACAGGGGGCGAAGTGGGGCTTTCTTT
v_call: TRBV5-1; j_call: TRBJ1-1; d_call: -; clone_size: once; cdr3_aa: CASSPGGAATEAFF; cdr3_nt: TGCGCCAGCAGCCCCGGGGGGGCGGCCACTGAAGCTTTCTTT
v_call: TRBV6-4; j_call: TRBJ2-1; d_call: TRBD1; clone_size: -; cdr3_aa: CASSDDIRDRAKFF; cdr3_nt: TGTGCCAGCAGTGACGATATTAGGGACAGGGCCAAGTTCTTC
v_call: TRBV7-2; j_call: TRBJ2-6; d_call: -; clone_size: -; cdr3_aa: CASSHRRGRGANVLTF; cdr3_nt: TGTGCCAGCAGCCACCGCCGGGGTAGGGGGGCCAACGTCCTGACTTTC
v_call: TRBV5-1; j_call: TRBJ1-4; d_call: -; clone_size: -; cdr3_aa: CASSMRGEGREKLFF; cdr3_nt: TGCGCCAGCAGCATGCGAGGGGAGGGAAGGGAAAAACTGTTTTTT
v_call: TRBV19; j_call: TRBJ1-5; d_call: TRBD1; clone_size: -; cdr3_aa: CASTEGQGVGQPQHF; cdr3_nt: TGTGCCAGTACAGAGGGACAGGGAGTAGGTCAGCCCCAGCATTTT
v_call: TRBV5-1; j_call: TRBJ2-3; d_call: TRBD2; clone_size: -; cdr3_aa: CASMDSGGPDTQYF; cdr3_nt: TGCGCCAGCATGGACTCGGGAGGCCCAGATACGCAGTATTTT
v_call: TRBV18; j_call: TRBJ2-7; d_call: -; clone_size: once; cdr3_aa: CASSQSLGTYEQYF; cdr3_nt: TGTGCCAGCTCACAGAGCCTGGGCACCTACGAGCAGTACTTC
v_call: TRBV10-3; j_call: TRBJ2-7; d_call: -; clone_size: -; cdr3_aa: CAISPDLYEQYF; cdr3_nt: TGTGCCATCAGCCCGGACCTCTACGAGCAGTACTTC
v_call: TRBV27; j_call: TRBJ1-1; d_call: -; clone_size: -; cdr3_aa: CASSPRVSYPRITEAFF; cdr3_nt: TGTGCCAGCAGTCCCCGTGTTTCGTACCCGCGGATCACTGAAGCTTTCTTT
v_call: TRBV2; j_call: TRBJ2-1; d_call: TRBD2; clone_size: -; cdr3_aa: CASRPTSGSIHNEQFF; cdr3_nt: TGTGCCAGCAGACCCACTAGCGGGAGCATCCACAATGAGCAGTTCTTC
v_call: TRBV5-4; j_call: TRBJ1-2; d_call: -; clone_size: -; cdr3_aa: CASSLDGTGKNYGYTF; cdr3_nt: TGTGCCAGCAGCTTGGATGGTACGGGAAAGAACTATGGCTACACCTTC
v_call: TRBV5-6; j_call: TRBJ2-5; d_call: -; clone_size: -; cdr3_aa: CASSFTGQETQYF; cdr3_nt: TGTGCCAGCAGCTTCACGGGACAAGAGACCCAGTACTTC
v_call: TRBV4-3; j_call: TRBJ2-1; d_call: TRBD2; clone_size: once; cdr3_aa: CASSQVPFLAGGEQFF; cdr3_nt: TGCGCCAGCAGCCAAGTCCCTTTTTTAGCGGGGGGTGAGCAGTTCTTC
v_call: TRBV6-5; j_call: TRBJ2-7; d_call: TRBD1; clone_size: -; cdr3_aa: CASKGQGATREQYF; cdr3_nt: TGTGCCAGCAAAGGACAGGGGGCAACGAGGGAGCAGTACTTC
v_call: TRBV6-6; j_call: TRBJ1-1; d_call: TRBD1; clone_size: once; cdr3_aa: CASRYTGDTEAFF; cdr3_nt: TGTGCCAGCAGGTACACAGGGGATACTGAAGCTTTCTTT
v_call: TRBV7-3; j_call: TRBJ1-4; d_call: TRBD1; clone_size: few; cdr3_aa: CASSPGGGEKLFF; cdr3_nt: TGTGCCAGCAGCCCAGGGGGTGGTGAAAAACTGTTTTTT
v_call: TRBV19; j_call: TRBJ2-1; d_call: TRBD2; clone_size: -; cdr3_aa: CASSMVSGRAIYNEQFF; cdr3_nt: TGTGCCAGTAGTATGGTTAGCGGGAGGGCCATCTACAATGAGCAGTTCTTC
v_call: TRBV6-6; j_call: TRBJ1-2; d_call: TRBD1; clone_size: -; cdr3_aa: CASRKGQGNYGYTF; cdr3_nt: TGTGCCAGCAGGAAAGGACAGGGTAACTATGGCTACACCTTC
v_call: TRBV11-2; j_call: TRBJ2-7; d_call: -; clone_size: -; cdr3_aa: CASSEGRHLLYEQYF; cdr3_nt: TGTGCCAGCAGCGAGGGGAGGCACCTCCTCTACGAGCAGTACTTC